This T cell receptor beta chain was found in a study of shared clonotypes between healthy human individuals (TCRdb year 2020). As for the study more broadly: The cohort comprised two women and a few men aged 18 to 49 years. Different laboratories and diverse techniques were used to prepare libraries and sequence TCR repertoires, to increase sequencing depth and limit assay-specific biases. For each donor, CD4 naive and CD4 memory were each given three plates, CD8 naive was given two plates, and CD8 memory was given one plate. To estimate repertoire size and how much clonotype sharing occurs between individuals, the study deeply sequenced the blood TCR repertoires of 5 or 6 healthy adults. Leukapheresis yielded between about 0.8 and 8.9 billion PBMCs per donor.

CD8 naive samples were CD45RO-negative cells positively selected for CCR7, giving a CD45RA+CCR7+ population that excluded TemRA cells. Donors were healthy HIV-negative adults with no recently reported acute infections or vaccinations. Only Caucasian adults living in Nashville, Tennessee, USA were represented among the donors. After blood collection by leukapheresis, PBMCs were isolated using Ficoll-Histopaque density gradient centrifugation and then cryopreserved in the vapor phase of liquid nitrogen. Purity and quantity of every magnetically sorted T cell population were checked by analytical flow cytometry. Genomic DNA was isolated from every sorted fraction and measured by UV absorbance on a Nanodrop 2000c. On this clone: There is no known antigen for this receptor. Base quality data are lacking; no much larger clone is found one base away.

From cysteine to phenylalanine, the CDR3 is 17 amino acids long. The only DNA kept is the CDR3, 51 bases in frame from the first base. Per the germline V gene (reference sequence), SEHNR is the CDR1 and FQNEAQ is the CDR2. V loses 5 bases at its end and J loses 2 bases; junction bases beyond the gene matches: 12. Overall study outcomes, separate from this receptor: Compared with non-shared clonotypes, clonotypes shared by all four sorted-subset donors had higher generation probabilities. Because the study included a small number of donors, the genetic and exposure-history diversity represented was limited. Pairwise subsampling indicated that sequencing depth was expected to affect the degree of clonotype sharing among donors. Estimated clonotype richness was generally larger for naive than for memory subsets. When several donors were compared, the shared fraction of clonotypes was around 5.1% for naive CD4, approximately 3.5% for naive CD8, more than 2% for memory CD4, and 0.4% for memory CD8. Rarefaction of sorted-subset datasets indicated incomplete sequencing despite the large sequencing depth. Sampling was restricted to blood, and TCR repertoires in tissues likely differ from the TCR repertoires found in blood.

Using the deep immunoSEQ assay, multiplex PCR amplified TCR CDR3 regions from genomic DNA. Extracted genomic DNA from each cell subset was spread evenly across all wells of several immunoSEQ 96-well plates, with each plate serving as a replicate. For sorted subsets, 200 to 250 ng of genomic DNA, equivalent to some 30,000 T cell genomes, went into each replicate PCR. Purified libraries were quantified with a Qubit 3.0 fluorometer, sized on a Bioanalyzer 2100, and re-quantified with the KAPA Library Quantification kit. Every immunoSEQ 96-well plate was sequenced on a separate single-read 150-cycle Illumina NextSeq 550 flow cell. As for the original processing: The immunoSEQ output contained only junctional sequences without quality scores, so filtering could not match that applied to full-length reads. Sequences were annotated with PyIR, a Python wrapper for IgBLAST v1.9, using IMGT germline references to assign V/J genes and CDR3. Any read was removed if the V/J assignment was weak (E-value above 1e-6), the CDR3 was missing, or the read contained stop codons, out-of-frame junctions, or ambiguous translated residues. A V3J clonotype was defined by an identical inferred V gene, J gene, and CDR3 amino acid sequence. To compute the percentage overlap between repertoires, the number of shared unique clonotypes was divided by the size of the smaller repertoire. Three approaches were used to assess repertoire richness: RTK rarefaction, the Chao1 estimator, and Recon v2.1 estimates of unobserved clonotypes. OLGA was used to compute generation probabilities for all TCRbeta clonotypes that the gDNA method yielded from a handful of donors. What TCRdb holds here is the immuneACCESS table cut down to in-frame rearrangements. Part of the clones is not present; checked against another copy, under half of the missing clones reflect an unresolved V gene, and the others are unexplained. V and J calls and clone size are copied from that table; D and trimming were computed from the DNA. Across this sample there are about 2 million clones, with roughly 95% seen only once. 1% to 1.5% of the sample rests with the top ten.

This sequence was found in a man younger than 35 in good health. The sequencing sample was made of naive CD8+ T cells sorted from blood. Taken with the paper, the label for cell subset or site translates to: CD45RA+CCR7+. The chain is assembled from TRBV7-9 and TRBJ2-5, and TRBD2 aligns with 9 junction nucleotides. The sequenced DNA: TGTGCCAGCAGCAAAGGTGGGACTAGCAGATTTCAAGAGACCCAGTACTTC. Translation gives CASSKGGTSRFQETQYF.